This note documents a single TCR beta chain sequence. Its antigen remains unknown. This sample is part of a study of cytomegalovirus exposure and HLA in healthy donors. The overall study: Within the Caucasian-associated ancestry cluster were 65% to 85% of the roughly 430 genotyped donors. Study-wide findings and caveats: A later analysis showed HLA-associated TCR beta chains outstripping equally common others in clonal expansion.

This CDR3 is built from 14 residues. Germline-derived CDR1 and CDR2 are PRHDT and FYEKMQ (reference sequence). The junction had 0 bases not matched to a gene; V was cut back by 5 bases and J by 2 bases. PCR primers comprised 60 Vbeta and 13 Jbeta primers. Profiled with immunoSEQ multiplex PCR; TCRdb holds only in-frame clones, not every one. The sample lists around 140,000 clones, over 75% occurring once. This chain uses TRBV13 with TRBJ2-1; 10 bases agree with TRBD2. Sequenced: PBMCs. This clonotype was obtained from a male donor in good health and CMV-seropositive. The CDR3 region has the DNA TGTGCCAGCAGCCTAGCGGGAGCCTACAATGAGCAGTTCTTC. It codes for CASSLAGAYNEQFF.